The 19 T cell receptor beta chains below all came from one sample that was sequenced in a study of regulatory T cells in long-lasting Graves disease. Time point described: newly diagnosed GD, antithyroid drugs for less than 3 months. PBMC RNA served as the TCR library source. Investigators prepared the TCR beta libraries by applying iRepertoire HTBI primers and Arm-PCR of CDR3 regions. A single record per CDR3 protein comes from TCRdb applying MiXCR to the multiplex PCR reads. The sample holds 530,000 or so distinct CDR3 sequences, about 14% seen once. The same sample was also used in a study of T cells in Graves' hyperthyroidism and ophthalmopathy.

The sample here was peripheral blood mononuclear cells (PBMCs), taken at new diagnosis, from a patient treated with antithyroid drugs. The receptors shown here come from a man aged 30-40 years with Graves disease.

This chain uses TRBV7-3 with TRBJ2-7; perhaps TRBD2 as D (6 bases). CDR1 is SGHTA, CDR2 FQGTGA, per germline. The V and J ends lost 6 bases and 5 bases respectively, with 11 bases between them. The CDR3 spans 12 residues. The CDR3 loop is CASRRLVHEQYF. In DNA, the CDR3 is TGTGCCAGCAGGCGACTAGTACACGAGCAGTACTTC.

Many counts were recorded for this clonotype. The chain recombines TRBV24-1 with TRBJ2-3; D may be TRBD2 (6 bases). CDR3 size: 15 residues. CDR1 is KGHDR, CDR2 SFDVKD, per germline. V gave up 8 bases and J gave up 2 bases, with 16 bases separating them. The CDR3 DNA is TGTGCCACCAATACGGGACTCCAAAACACAGATACGCAGTATTTT. Its protein is CATNTGLQNTDTQYF.

This clonotype was recorded many times. This chain connects TRBV5-1 to TRBJ1-2; tentatively, D is TRBD1 (6 bases). Germline-derived CDR1 and CDR2 are SGHRS and YFSETQ. V was shortened by 5 bases and J by 0 bases, with 11 bases between the two germline ends. CDR3 length: 14 residues. The CDR3 DNA follows: TGCGCCAGCAGTCCGTACAGGGCTAACTATGGCTACACCTTC. Translated: CASSPYRANYGYTF.

Turning to this clonotype: This may stem from a read error, because a much larger clone lies one nucleotide away. The rearrangement links TRBV7-2 to TRBJ2-7; 12 bases are a match to TRBD2. Germline V gene sequence: CDR1 SGHTA, CDR2 FQGNSA. This CDR3 has 16 residues. The CDR3 DNA reads TGTGCCAGCACCTTAGCGACTAGCGGGAGCGTGTACGAGCAGTACTTC. This gives the protein CASTLATSGSVYEQYF.

In this sample, this clonotype turned up a few times. The J gene is TRBJ2-1, the V gene TRBV9; the match to TRBD2 covers 7 bases. Germline V CDR1 and CDR2: SGDLS, YYNGEE. The length of the CDR3 is 16 residues. J lost 2 bases, V lost 0 bases, and 5 bases had no gene match. CDR3 sequence (DNA): TGTGCCAGCAGCGTAGGGGGGGGAGTCGCCTACAATGAGCAGTTCTTC. This encodes CASSVGGGVAYNEQFF.

This clonotype was counted only a few times. V gene TRBV25-1 combines with J gene TRBJ1-4, with no clear D. Trimming stripped 0 bases from V and 7 bases from J, with 15 bases between. The CDR3 covers 16 residues. CDR1 is MGHDK and CDR2 is SYGVNS in the germline V gene. The CDR3 region has the DNA TGTGCCAGCAGTGAATATAGTGACGGATTAGGTGAAAAACTGTTTTTT. This gives the protein CASSEYSDGLGEKLFF.

This clonotype was counted once. CDR3 protein: CASSFSVWEQYF. As DNA, the CDR3 is TGTGCCAGCAGCTTTTCTGTGTGGGAGCAGTACTTC. The V and J genes are TRBV7-9 and TRBJ2-7, with D unclear. With 3 bases removed from V and 7 bases from J, the gap between germline ends came to 10 bases. The V gene's germline CDR1 is SEHNR and CDR2 FQNEAQ (reference sequence). The CDR3 consists of 12 residues. The full variable domain, with the rest looked up from reference TRBV7-9 and TRBJ2-7, is DTGVSQNPRHKITKRGQNVTFRCDPISEHNRLYWYRQTLGQGPEFLTYFQNEAQLEKSRLLSDRFSAERPKGSFSTLEIQRTEQGDSAMYLCASSFSVWEQYFGPGTRLTVT.

As for this clonotype: This sequence may be a read error, since a much larger clone differs from it by one base. This chain joins TRBV7-8 and TRBJ2-1, with D uncertain. The germline gives CDR1 SGHVS, CDR2 FQNEAQ. This CDR3 has 14 amino acids. The CDR3 region is CASSFPTADNGQFF. The CDR3 DNA follows: TGTGCCAGCAGCTTTCCGACCGCCGACAATGGGCAGTTCTTC.

This clonotype was picked up a small number of times. J is TRBJ2-1 and V is TRBV29-1; tentatively, D is TRBD1 (6 bases). The CDR3 loop spans 12 amino acids. V shed 5 bases and J shed 4 bases, with 9 bases lying between them. Germline V CDR1 and CDR2: SQVTM, ANQGSEA. Written as DNA, the CDR3 is TGCAGCGTTTACAGGGTATACAATGAGCAGTTCTTC. Its protein is CSVYRVYNEQFF.

Only a few counts were recorded for this clonotype. The V and J genes are TRBV20-1 and TRBJ2-7; D might be TRBD1 (6 bases). The CDR3 contains 14 residues. CDR1 and CDR2 from the germline V gene are DFQATT and SNEGSKA (reference sequence). V was cut by 6 bases and J by 3 bases, with 18 bases left in between. CDR3 coding DNA: TGCAGTGCACTTCACAGGGAATTGGGCTACGAGCAGTACTTC. Its protein is CSALHRELGYEQYF.

The chain is built from TRBV29-1 and TRBJ1-2; D may be TRBD1 (5 bases). V gave up 7 bases and J gave up 8 bases, with 14 bases separating them. The germline V gene has CDR1 SQVTM and CDR2 ANQGSEA. There are 11 residues in the CDR3. CDR3 DNA: TGCAGCGGTAGGGGAGATCGGGGCTACACCTTC. Translated, it gives CSGRGDRGYTF.

In its sample, this clonotype was seen many times. The chain uses TRBV11-2 and TRBJ1-6; unclear D gene. The V end was cut by 6 bases, the J end by 0 bases, with 15 bases between. This CDR3 spans 17 amino acids. CDR1 and CDR2 from the germline V gene are SGHAT and FQNNGV. The chain's CDR3 is CASRAGPRGSYNSPLHF. DNA for the CDR3: TGTGCCAGCAGGGCGGGCCCCCGGGGCTCCTATAATTCACCCCTCCACTTT.

The table lists this clonotype with a few counts. V usage is TRBV5-1 and J usage is TRBJ2-1; the D is unclear. Germline V gives CDR1 SGHRS, CDR2 YFSETQ. The CDR3 extends over 13 amino acids. Trimming removed 0 bases from V and 7 bases from J, with 8 bases in between. CDR3 nucleotides: TGCGCCAGCAGCTTGGCCCAGGTTAATGAGCAGTTCTTC. This gives the protein CASSLAQVNEQFF.

This clonotype was recorded a few times. The rearrangement uses TRBV4-2 and TRBJ1-5; a weak D match, TRBD1 (6 bases). This CDR3 contains 13 residues. V gave up 0 bases and J gave up 12 bases, with 12 bases separating them. CDR1 LGHNA and CDR2 YNFKEQ come from the germline V gene. The CDR3 DNA reads TGTGCCAGCAGCCAAGACCTAAACAGGGACCAGCATTTT. It specifies CASSQDLNRDQHF.

This clonotype was seen ten or more times. V usage is TRBV18 and J usage is TRBJ2-7, with unresolved D. Trimming pared 2 bases from V and 4 bases from J, leaving 6 bases between. The CDR3 consists of 12 residues. In germline, CDR1 is KGHSH, CDR2 LQKENI. CDR3 region: CASSPGRYEQYF. Here the CDR3 DNA reads TGTGCCAGCTCACCAGGCAGGTACGAGCAGTACTTC.

The chain employs TRBV6-1 and TRBJ2-7; perhaps TRBD1 as D (6 bases). CDR3 length: 14 amino acids. V dropped 6 bases and J dropped 5 bases, with 17 bases sitting between them. CDR1 is MNHNS and CDR2 is SASEGT in the germline V gene. As DNA, the CDR3 is TGTGCCAGCAGCGCAGCTGGGACATTGGACGAGCAGTACTTC. Amino acid sequence: CASSAAGTLDEQYF.

The chain recombines TRBV7-2 with TRBJ2-1, with 8 bases identical to TRBD1. The DNA end lines up better with TRBJ2-5; the J call may be wrong. Germline V lookup: CDR1 SGHTA, CDR2 FQGNSA. The CDR3 consists of 13 residues. CDR3 amino acids: CASSTDRVGTQYF. In DNA form, the CDR3 reads TGTGCCAGCAGCACGGACAGGGTAGGGACCCAGTACTTC.

This clonotype was observed at least ten times. The chain joins TRBV6-1 to TRBJ2-3; 10 bases line up with TRBD2. After removal of 3 bases from V and 2 bases from J, the junction contained 8 bases not matched to a gene. The CDR3 covers 17 residues. Germline loops: CDR1 MNHNS, CDR2 SASEGT. The CDR3 protein is CASSEAFLAGDTDTQYF. In nucleotides, the CDR3 is TGTGCCAGCAGTGAGGCCTTCCTAGCGGGGGACACAGATACGCAGTATTTT.

This clonotype turned up a few times. J is TRBJ2-1 and V is TRBV7-9, with D possibly being TRBD1 (7 bases). V was cut by 5 bases and J by 0 bases, with 14 bases left in between. The germline V gene has CDR1 SEHNR and CDR2 FQNEAQ (reference sequence). The CDR3 length is 16 residues. The CDR3 region has the DNA TGTGCCAGCAGCCCGACAGGGACTCCCTCCTACAATGAGCAGTTCTTC. Encoded protein: CASSPTGTPSYNEQFF.